The 10 T cell receptor beta chains reported below all come from one sample, sequenced in a study of OX40 agonist ivuxolimab in advanced cancers. Method: immunoSEQ multiplex PCR; TCRdb's copy keeps in-frame clones and lacks some. The sample holds approximately 94,000 clones; 91% are singletons and the top ten take around 0.76%. Sequenced here: CD4+ or CD8+ T cells sorted from blood, sampled in a trial of the OX40 agonist ivuxolimab. The receptor source for this set is an adult with an advanced solid tumor such as melanoma, head and neck, liver or kidney cancer.

This chain connects TRBV28 to TRBJ1-2, with a possible D match to TRBD1 (5 bases). Germline loops: CDR1 MDHEN, CDR2 SYDVKM. V gave up 2 bases and J gave up 2 bases, with 9 bases separating them. The CDR3 has 14 amino acids. The CDR3 reads CASSLIQENYGYTF. Written as DNA, the CDR3 is TGTGCCAGCAGTTTAATACAGGAGAACTATGGCTACACCTTC.

The chain employs TRBV28 and TRBJ2-3; D ambiguous. Trimming removed 3 bases from V and 3 bases from J, with 16 bases in between. This CDR3 has 16 amino acids. Germline V gene lookup returns CDR1 MDHEN and CDR2 SYDVKM. As DNA, the CDR3 is TGTGCCAGCAGTTTTCTGCGTACTCAAGTGACAGATACGCAGTATTTT. This encodes CASSFLRTQVTDTQYF. Looking up the rest from reference TRBV28 and TRBJ2-3 gives the full variable domain: DVKVTQSSRYLVKRTGEKVFLECVQDMDHENMFWYRQDPGLGLRLIYFSYDVKMKEKGDIPEGYSVSREKKERFSLILESASTNQTSMYLCASSFLRTQVTDTQYFGPGTRLTVL.

The rearrangement uses TRBV5-1 and TRBJ1-2; 8 bases are a match to TRBD1. This CDR3 spans 14 amino acids. Germline V gene data show CDR1 as SGHRS and CDR2 as YFSETQ. J lost 4 bases, V lost 4 bases, and 6 bases had no gene match. The CDR3 protein is CASSPGQGVYGYTF. The CDR3 nucleotides are TGCGCCAGCAGCCCCGGACAGGGTGTCTATGGCTACACCTTC.

The chain joins TRBV6-4 to TRBJ2-7; D perhaps matches TRBD1 (5 bases). The germline CDR1 and CDR2 sequences are MRHNA and SNTAGT. This CDR3 has 13 amino acids. Trimming removed 2 bases at V and 5 bases at J, with 10 bases between. The CDR3 DNA reads TGTGCCAGCAGTGACCAGGGTCAGCACGAGCAGTACTTC. Translated: CASSDQGQHEQYF.

The CDR3 sequence is CASSLRRGREDEQYF. In DNA form, the CDR3 reads TGTGCCAGCAGCTTGCGTCGGGGGCGAGAAGACGAGCAGTACTTC. The rearrangement uses TRBV5-4 and TRBJ2-7; possibly TRBD1 or TRBD2 for D (6 bases each). Germline values: CDR1 SGHNT, CDR2 YYREEE (reference sequence). V was pared by 1 base and J by 5 bases, with 16 bases between. CDR3 length: 15 residues. Filled out from reference TRBV5-4 and TRBJ2-7, the complete variable domain reads ETGVTQSPTHLIKTRGQQVTLRCSSQSGHNTVSWYQQALGQGPQFIFQYYREEENGRGNFPPRFSGLQFPNYSSELNVNALELDDSALYLCASSLRRGREDEQYFGPGTRLTVT.

This chain joins TRBV6-5 and TRBJ2-5; D unresolved. The CDR3 consists of 14 residues. Per germline, CDR1 MNHEY and CDR2 SVGAGI. Trimming took 3 bases from V and 0 from J, leaving 8 bases between them. Here the CDR3 reads CASSYNAYQETQYF. In DNA form, the CDR3 reads TGTGCCAGCAGTTATAACGCGTACCAAGAGACCCAGTACTTC.

This clone was seen a handful of times. This rearrangement joins TRBV11-2 to TRBJ1-2; the D gene is possibly TRBD1 (6 bases). Germline V gene data show CDR1 as SGHAT and CDR2 as FQNNGV. The CDR3 runs to 14 residues. V lost 0 bases and J 5 bases, leaving 10 bases between the germline ends. For the CDR3, the DNA is TGTGCCAGCAGCTTAGACCGAACAGGGTATGGCTACACCTTC. Amino acid sequence: CASSLDRTGYGYTF.

The chain combines TRBV2 with TRBJ1-1, with D uncertain. V was clipped by 2 bases and J by 6 bases, with 16 bases between them. Germline-derived CDR1 and CDR2 are SNHLY and FYNNEI. The CDR3 is 15 amino acids. The CDR3 DNA reads TGTGCCAGCAGTGAACCCTCTCCGGGAAACCCTGAAGCTTTCTTT. Residues: CASSEPSPGNPEAFF.

Concerning this clone: A read error may account for a junction end that differs from germline. Other DNA sequences in this sample translate to the same CDR3. The V gene is TRBV7-3, the J gene TRBJ1-1, with TRBD1 as a possible D gene (6 bases). The germline gives CDR1 SGHTA, CDR2 FQGTGA. The CDR3 contains 13 residues. Here the CDR3 reads CASSLDSGTEAFF. The DNA of the CDR3 is TGTGCTAGCAGCCTGGACAGCGGGACTGAAGCTTTCTTT. The full variable domain, its missing parts supplied by reference TRBV7-3 and TRBJ1-1, is GAGVSQTPSNKVTEKGKYVELRCDPISGHTALYWYRQSLGQGPEFLIYFQGTGAADDSGLPNDRFFAVRPEGSVSTLKIQRTERGDSAVYLCASSLDSGTEAFFGQGTRLTVV.

The sample holds one count of this clone. The chain links TRBV7-6 to TRBJ2-5; unclear D gene. V lost 6 bases, J lost 2 bases, and 4 bases lay in between. Germline lookup yields CDR1 SGHVS and CDR2 FNYEAQ. This CDR3 has 11 amino acids. The CDR3 region is CASRIQETQYF. Written as DNA, the CDR3 is TGTGCCAGCAGAATACAAGAGACCCAGTACTTC.